The 22 T cell receptor beta chains presented below share a single source sample, sequenced in a study of blood T cells in healthy people across ages. For the second PCR, which ran for 7 to 11 cycles, a sample-barcoded 5' primer and a J-beta primer mix were used. TCRdb independently ran MiXCR on the 5' RACE reads; one entry per CDR3 protein. The profile shows over 1,300,000 distinct CDR3 sequences, almost 60% of them singletons. Sequencing input: blood. These receptors all stem from a man between 18 and 35 years old in good health.

This clonotype has only one observation. V and J are TRBV6-5 and TRBJ2-5, with D possibly matching TRBD2 (5 bases). This CDR3 is 15 amino acids long. V lost 0 bases and J 11 bases, leaving 19 bases between the germline ends. The germline V gene has CDR1 MNHEY and CDR2 SVGAGI. The CDR3: CASSYSSDGLGEQYF. CDR3 nucleotide sequence: TGTGCCAGCAGTTACTCAAGCGACGGCCTCGGGGAGCAGTACTTC.

This clonotype was detected only a few times. V is TRBV7-9 and J is TRBJ2-5, with D hard to call. Germline values: CDR1 SEHNR, CDR2 FQNEAQ (reference sequence). Between the trimmed V and J ends, which lost 2 bases and 0 bases, there was a span of 7 bases. This CDR3 has 14 amino acids. The CDR3 loop reads CASSLSADQETQYF. The CDR3 DNA sequence: TGTGCCAGCAGCTTATCGGCGGACCAAGAGACCCAGTACTTC. The whole variable domain, remainder taken from reference TRBV7-9 and TRBJ2-5, is DTGVSQNPRHKITKRGQNVTFRCDPISEHNRLYWYRQTLGQGPEFLTYFQNEAQLEKSRLLSDRFSAERPKGSFSTLEIQRTEQGDSAMYLCASSLSADQETQYFGPGTRLLVL.

The rearrangement links TRBV4-2 to TRBJ2-7; D gene uncertain. V lost 0 bases, J lost 5 bases, and 11 bases lay in between. Germline loops: CDR1 LGHNA, CDR2 YNFKEQ. This CDR3 is 14 amino acids long. CDR3 coding DNA: TGTGCCAGCAGCCAAGAAGATGTAAGCCACGAGCAGTACTTC. Protein: CASSQEDVSHEQYF.

As DNA, the CDR3 is TGTGCCAGCAGTGTAGCCGGGACAGGGGGTCACGAGCAGTACTTC. It translates to CASSVAGTGGHEQYF. The genes are TRBV6-1 and TRBJ2-5, with TRBD1 matching 11 bases. The J call is uncertain, as TRBJ2-7 better fits the DNA end. The CDR3 spans 15 residues. Germline assignment: CDR1 MNHNS and CDR2 SASEGT.

The V call is TRBV6-1, the J call TRBJ1-1; 8 bases match TRBD1. The CDR3 spans 14 residues. Germline CDR1 is MNHNS and CDR2 is SASEGT. V gave up 4 bases and J gave up 5 bases; unmatched junction bases: 6. The CDR3 bases are TGTGCCAGCAGTGGGGCAGGGGGCCGGACTGAAGCTTTCTTT. Protein: CASSGAGGRTEAFF.

The V call is TRBV20-1, the J call TRBJ2-7; D is possibly TRBD2 (5 bases). V gave up 0 bases and J gave up 2 bases, with 11 bases separating them. The CDR3 extends over 14 amino acids. Germline assignment: CDR1 DFQATT and CDR2 SNEGSKA (reference sequence). The CDR3 DNA reads as TGCAGTGCTAGAGATCTGAGGGCAACCTACGAGCAGTACTTC. Its translation: CSARDLRATYEQYF.

The chain combines TRBV20-1 with TRBJ2-7; TRBD2 aligns across 14 bases. CDR3 length equals 13 residues. The trim removed 5 bases at V and 3 bases at J, leaving 0 bases unmatched. Germline loops: CDR1 DFQATT, CDR2 SNEGSKA (reference sequence). The CDR3 DNA sequence: TGCAGTGCTGGGACTAGCGGGGGCTACGAGCAGTACTTC. It is translated as CSAGTSGGYEQYF.

This clonotype was recorded only once. The chain joins TRBV13 to TRBJ2-7; D unclear. V dropped 4 bases and J dropped 5 bases, with 12 bases sitting between them. CDR1 is PRHDT, CDR2 FYEKMQ, per germline (reference sequence). This CDR3 contains 13 residues. The CDR3 spells CASSSDHPHEQYF. The CDR3 DNA reads TGTGCCAGCAGCTCAGACCACCCCCACGAGCAGTACTTC.

V usage is TRBV4-1 and J usage is TRBJ2-1; 8 bases are a match to TRBD2. Trimming at V came to 4 bases and at J to 8 bases, leaving 7 bases not matched to a gene. This CDR3 has 14 amino acids. CDR1 and CDR2 from the germline V gene are MGHRA and YSYEKL. The DNA of the CDR3 is TGCGCCAGCAGCCCACGGGAGGGCCTCGATGAGCAGTTCTTC. Residues: CASSPREGLDEQFF.

V usage is TRBV5-1 and J usage is TRBJ2-1; D may be TRBD1 or TRBD2 (5 bases each). In germline, CDR1 is SGHRS, CDR2 YFSETQ. This CDR3 has 12 amino acids. V was pared by 2 bases and J by 10 bases, with 10 bases between. The CDR3 reads CASSFNGAEQFF. CDR3 in DNA: TGCGCCAGCAGCTTCAACGGGGCCGAGCAGTTCTTC.

This chain joins TRBV6-5 and TRBJ1-2; a weak D match, TRBD1 (6 bases). V was trimmed by 8 bases and J by 4 bases, leaving 17 bases between them. The CDR3 spans 14 residues. Germline CDR1 reads MNHEY; CDR2 reads SVGAGI. The CDR3 sequence: CASARGRGAYGYTF. The CDR3 nucleotides read TGTGCCAGCGCCCGGGGAAGGGGGGCCTATGGCTACACCTTC.

The chain recombines TRBV13 with TRBJ2-1; tentatively, D is TRBD2 (5 bases). Trimming shortened V by 0 bases and J by 0 bases, and 12 bases separated the two germline ends. CDR1 and CDR2 from the germline V gene are PRHDT and FYEKMQ (reference sequence). The CDR3 consists of 17 residues. The CDR3 nucleotides read TGTGCCAGCAGCTTAGGCCACGGAGGTCCCTCCTACAATGAGCAGTTCTTC. Protein product: CASSLGHGGPSYNEQFF.

This chain connects TRBV29-1 to TRBJ2-5, with TRBD1 as a possible D gene (5 bases). V was shortened by 2 bases and J by 3 bases, with 7 bases between the two germline ends. CDR3 size: 12 residues. The V gene's germline CDR1 is SQVTM and CDR2 ANQGSEA. CDR3 DNA: TGCAGCGTTGAATCCAGGGAAGAGACCCAGTACTTC. This codes for CSVESREETQYF. The full variable domain, in which reference TRBV29-1 and TRBJ2-5 provide the parts outside the CDR3, is SAVISQKPSRDICQRGTSLTIQCQVDSQVTMMFWYRQQPGQSLTLIATANQGSEATYESGFVIDKFPISRPNLTFSTLTVSNMSPEDSSIYLCSVESREETQYFGPGTRLLVL.

This clonotype has only a few counts. The V and J genes are TRBV7-2 and TRBJ1-1; tentatively, D is TRBD1 (6 bases). Looked up from germline, CDR1 is SGHTA and CDR2 is FQGNSA. V dropped 1 base and J dropped 7 bases, with 13 bases sitting between them. This CDR3 region has 14 residues. DNA of the CDR3: TGTGCCAGCAGCTTAGGGGGCCAGGGGCGTGAAGCTTTCTTT. Protein: CASSLGGQGREAFF.

This clonotype was picked up one time. V and J are TRBV4-3 and TRBJ2-2, with 7 nucleotides matching TRBD1. Trimming took 3 bases from V and 4 from J; bases not matched to a gene: 5. The CDR3 contains 15 residues. Looked up from germline, CDR1 is LGHNA and CDR2 is YSLEER. The CDR3 is CASSQGTELTGELFF. The CDR3 DNA reads as TGCGCCAGCAGCCAGGGGACAGAGCTCACCGGGGAGCTGTTTTTT.

This sequence joins TRBV2 and TRBJ2-2; no definite D call. CDR3 size: 12 residues. V dropped 7 bases and J dropped 6 bases, with 9 bases sitting between them. The germline V gene encodes CDR1 SNHLY and CDR2 FYNNEI. The CDR3 region is CASIGRAGELFF. The CDR3 bases are TGTGCCAGCATAGGAAGAGCCGGGGAGCTGTTTTTT.

The V and J genes are TRBV12-3 or TRBV12-4 and TRBJ1-2; D perhaps matches TRBD1 (6 bases). CDR3 length equals 12 residues. V gave up 5 bases and J gave up 8 bases, with 12 bases separating them. The CDR3 DNA sequence: TGTGCCAGCAGTCCTCAGGGGTTAGGCTACACCTTC. Residues: CASSPQGLGYTF.

The V gene is TRBV28, the J gene TRBJ2-7; TRBD1 agrees at 7 bases. CDR1 is MDHEN, CDR2 SYDVKM, per germline. Trimming cost V 2 bases and J 0 bases; bases outside gene matches: 4. The CDR3 consists of 15 residues. DNA for the CDR3: TGTGCCAGCAGTTTAATGACAGGGAGCTCCTACGAGCAGTACTTC. This sequence encodes CASSLMTGSSYEQYF.

This chain links TRBV4-2 with TRBJ2-7, with 8 positions matching TRBD2. The CDR3 sequence is 15 residues long. Trimming cost V 3 bases and J 3 bases; bases outside gene matches: 7. Looked up from germline, CDR1 is LGHNA and CDR2 is YNFKEQ. The CDR3 protein is CASSQIAGRDYEQYF. The CDR3 DNA sequence: TGTGCCAGCAGCCAGATAGCGGGGAGAGACTACGAGCAGTACTTC.

The V gene is TRBV20-1, the J gene TRBJ2-1; TRBD2 matches 13 bases. Trimming removed 4 bases from V and 9 bases from J; junction bases left unmatched: 6. This CDR3 spans 14 amino acids. CDR1 and CDR2 (germline): DFQATT, SNEGSKA (reference sequence). CDR3 sequence reads: CSATTSGRDSEQFF. CDR3 coding DNA: TGCAGTGCTACCACTAGCGGGAGGGATTCTGAGCAGTTCTTC.

The chain combines TRBV2 with TRBJ1-2; no firm D call. This CDR3 comprises 15 residues. V was clipped by 5 bases and J by 0 bases, with 13 bases between them. CDR1 is SNHLY and CDR2 is FYNNEI in the germline V gene. The CDR3 sequence is CASSRLAGTNYGYTF. The CDR3 DNA sequence: TGTGCCAGCAGTCGCCTGGCAGGCACTAACTATGGCTACACCTTC.

As to this clonotype: At one boundary the junction diverges from the germline segment, which might be a read error. The chain combines TRBV29-1 with TRBJ2-5; D ambiguous. This CDR3 has 12 amino acids. In germline, CDR1 is SQVTM, CDR2 ANQGSEA. The DNA for the CDR3 is TGCAGCGCTGAATCGTACCAAGAGACCCAGTACTTC. It specifies CSAESYQETQYF.